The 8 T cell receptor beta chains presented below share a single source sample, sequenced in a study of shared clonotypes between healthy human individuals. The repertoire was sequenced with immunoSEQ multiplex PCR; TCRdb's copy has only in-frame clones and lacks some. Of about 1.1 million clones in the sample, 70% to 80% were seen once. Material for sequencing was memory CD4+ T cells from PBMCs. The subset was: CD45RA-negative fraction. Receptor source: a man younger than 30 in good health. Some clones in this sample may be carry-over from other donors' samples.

The CDR3 coding sequence is TGTGCCAGCAGCCGAGATGACAGGCTGAGTGAGCAGTTCTTC. Its translation: CASSRDDRLSEQFF. V gene TRBV11-3 combines with J gene TRBJ2-1, with D possibly being TRBD1 (6 bases). Looked up from germline, CDR1 is SGHNT and CDR2 is YENEEA. With 5 bases removed from V and 9 bases from J, the gap between germline ends came to 17 bases. The CDR3 extends over 14 amino acids. The full variable domain, with the rest looked up from reference TRBV11-3 and TRBJ2-1, is EAGVVQSPRYKIIEKKQPVAFWCNPISGHNTLYWYLQNLGQGPELLIRYENEEAVDDSQLPKDRFSAERLKGVDSTLKIQPAELGDSAVYLCASSRDDRLSEQFFGPGTRLTVL.

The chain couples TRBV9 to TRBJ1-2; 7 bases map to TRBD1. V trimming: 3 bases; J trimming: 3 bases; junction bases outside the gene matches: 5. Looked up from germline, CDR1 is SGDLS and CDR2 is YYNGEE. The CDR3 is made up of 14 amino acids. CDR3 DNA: TGTGCCAGCAGCGCGCGACAGGGCGACTATGGCTACACCTTC. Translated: CASSARQGDYGYTF.

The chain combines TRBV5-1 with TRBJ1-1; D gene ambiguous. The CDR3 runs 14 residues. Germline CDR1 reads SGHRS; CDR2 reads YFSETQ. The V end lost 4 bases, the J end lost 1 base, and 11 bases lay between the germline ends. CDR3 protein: CASSAGPGNTEAFF. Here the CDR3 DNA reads TGCGCCAGCAGCGCGGGCCCCGGGAACACTGAAGCTTTCTTT.

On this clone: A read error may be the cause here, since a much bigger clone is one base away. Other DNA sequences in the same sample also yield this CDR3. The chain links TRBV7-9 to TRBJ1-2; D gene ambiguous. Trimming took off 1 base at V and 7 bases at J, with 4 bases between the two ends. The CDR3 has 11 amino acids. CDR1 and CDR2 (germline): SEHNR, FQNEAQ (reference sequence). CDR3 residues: CASSLEGGYTF. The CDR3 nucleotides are TGTGCCAGCAGCTTAGAGGGTGGCTACACCTTC.

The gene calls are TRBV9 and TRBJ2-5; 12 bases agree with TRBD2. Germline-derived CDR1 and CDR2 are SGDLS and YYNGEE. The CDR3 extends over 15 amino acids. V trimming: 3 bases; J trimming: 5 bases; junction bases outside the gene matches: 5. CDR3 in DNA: TGTGCCAGCAGCGGAAGGACTAGCGGGATGGAGACCCAGTACTTC. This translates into CASSGRTSGMETQYF.

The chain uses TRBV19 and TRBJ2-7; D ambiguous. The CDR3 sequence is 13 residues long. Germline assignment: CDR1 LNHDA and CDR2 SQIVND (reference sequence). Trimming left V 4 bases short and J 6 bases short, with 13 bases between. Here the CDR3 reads CASSTPQPSEQYF. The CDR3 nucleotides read TGTGCCAGTAGTACCCCACAGCCCTCCGAGCAGTACTTC.

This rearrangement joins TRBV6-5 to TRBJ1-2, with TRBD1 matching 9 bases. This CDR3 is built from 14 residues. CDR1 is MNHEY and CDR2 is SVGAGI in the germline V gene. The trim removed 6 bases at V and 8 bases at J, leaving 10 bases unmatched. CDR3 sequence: CASSRPGTGNGYTF. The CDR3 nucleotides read TGTGCCAGCAGCCGTCCCGGGACAGGGAACGGCTACACCTTC.

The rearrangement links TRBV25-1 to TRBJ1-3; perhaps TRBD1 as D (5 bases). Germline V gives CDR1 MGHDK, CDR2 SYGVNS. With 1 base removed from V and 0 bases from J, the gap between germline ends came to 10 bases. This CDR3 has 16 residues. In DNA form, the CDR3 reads TGTGCCAGCAGTGAATTGCAGGGAGCCTCTGGAAACACCATATATTTT. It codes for CASSELQGASGNTIYF.